The rows below give T cell receptor beta chains drawn from one sample of a study of identical twins. TCRdb re-called the 5' RACE reads through MiXCR, storing one row per CDR3 protein. The table lists under 1 million distinct CDR3 sequences, about 12% of them singletons. The sample also formed part of further work on yellow fever vaccine responses in identical twins.

The specimen was PBMCs. The receptor set was obtained from a woman aged 18-29 years in good health. The conserved cysteine and the conserved F or W are not part of the CDR3 here. The order of the fields is CDR3 protein, V gene, D gene, J gene. The D gene is left open where the match is weak.

CDR3aa: SARDRATGLTDTQY
v_gene: TRBV20-1
d_gene: NA
j_gene: TRBJ2-3

CDR3aa: ASTTSAGTSYRDPAYEQY
v_gene: TRBV7-2
d_gene: NA
j_gene: TRBJ2-7

CDR3aa: SATPFGSSGANVLT
v_gene: TRBV20-1
d_gene: NA
j_gene: TRBJ2-6

CDR3aa: ASSTAGTGMETQY
v_gene: TRBV28
d_gene: TRBD1
j_gene: TRBJ2-5

CDR3aa: ASSSVTGVKAGELF
v_gene: TRBV7-9
d_gene: TRBD1
j_gene: TRBJ2-2

CDR3aa: ASSLGGREAF
v_gene: TRBV5-1
d_gene: NA
j_gene: TRBJ1-1

CDR3aa: ASSPPGTSGTNEQF
v_gene: TRBV12-3/TRBV12-4
d_gene: TRBD2
j_gene: TRBJ2-1

CDR3aa: ASSSAELSRGRTGELF
v_gene: TRBV19
d_gene: TRBD1
j_gene: TRBJ2-2

CDR3aa: ASSDTGFSPGGYT
v_gene: TRBV7-9
d_gene: NA
j_gene: TRBJ1-2

CDR3aa: ASSPGLKNNYGYT
v_gene: TRBV12-3/TRBV12-4
d_gene: NA
j_gene: TRBJ1-2

CDR3aa: ASSSRAAGLSSAYNEQF
v_gene: TRBV3-1
d_gene: NA
j_gene: TRBJ2-1

CDR3aa: ATSDNGSGANVLT
v_gene: TRBV24-1
d_gene: NA
j_gene: TRBJ2-6

CDR3aa: ATSDHTSLNEQF
v_gene: TRBV24-1
d_gene: NA
j_gene: TRBJ2-1

CDR3aa: ASASTGGTGMF
v_gene: TRBV18
d_gene: TRBD1
j_gene: TRBJ2-1

CDR3aa: ASSLGRLGPTEAF
v_gene: TRBV3-1
d_gene: NA
j_gene: TRBJ1-1

CDR3aa: ASNRRTSGSQAGTQY
v_gene: TRBV5-6
d_gene: TRBD2
j_gene: TRBJ2-3

CDR3aa: SAKVFGGSYNSPLH
v_gene: TRBV20-1
d_gene: NA
j_gene: TRBJ1-6

CDR3aa: ASSLVPTNTEAF
v_gene: TRBV7-2
d_gene: NA
j_gene: TRBJ1-1

CDR3aa: ASSDASEGLQETQY
v_gene: TRBV9
d_gene: NA
j_gene: TRBJ2-5

CDR3aa: ATSDSGANVLT
v_gene: TRBV6-6
d_gene: NA
j_gene: TRBJ2-6

CDR3aa: ASSVMMNTEAF
v_gene: TRBV27
d_gene: NA
j_gene: TRBJ1-1

CDR3aa: ASSFEAGRTYEQY
v_gene: TRBV12-3/TRBV12-4
d_gene: NA
j_gene: TRBJ2-7